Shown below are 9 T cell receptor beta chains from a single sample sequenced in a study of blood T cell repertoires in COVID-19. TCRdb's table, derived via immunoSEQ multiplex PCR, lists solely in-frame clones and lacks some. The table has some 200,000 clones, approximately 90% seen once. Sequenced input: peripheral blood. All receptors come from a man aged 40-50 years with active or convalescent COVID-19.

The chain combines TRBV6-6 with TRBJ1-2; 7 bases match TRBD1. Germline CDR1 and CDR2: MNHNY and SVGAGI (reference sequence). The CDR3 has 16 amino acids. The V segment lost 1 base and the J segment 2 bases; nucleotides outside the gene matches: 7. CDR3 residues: CASSYFLGGDNYGYTF. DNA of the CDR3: TGTGCCAGCAGTTACTTCTTAGGGGGCGACAACTATGGCTACACCTTC.

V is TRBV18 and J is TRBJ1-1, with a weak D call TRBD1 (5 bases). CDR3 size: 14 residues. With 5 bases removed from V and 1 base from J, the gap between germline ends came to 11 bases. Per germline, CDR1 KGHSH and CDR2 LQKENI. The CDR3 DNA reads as TGTGCCAGCTCATTGGCAGGGTGGAACACTGAAGCTTTCTTT. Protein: CASSLAGWNTEAFF.

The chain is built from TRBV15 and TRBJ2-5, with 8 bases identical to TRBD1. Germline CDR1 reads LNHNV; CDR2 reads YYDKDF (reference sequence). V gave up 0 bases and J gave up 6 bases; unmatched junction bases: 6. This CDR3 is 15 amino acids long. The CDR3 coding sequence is TGTGCCACCAGCAGAGAAAACAGGGGGGCTCAGACCCAGTACTTC. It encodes CATSRENRGAQTQYF.

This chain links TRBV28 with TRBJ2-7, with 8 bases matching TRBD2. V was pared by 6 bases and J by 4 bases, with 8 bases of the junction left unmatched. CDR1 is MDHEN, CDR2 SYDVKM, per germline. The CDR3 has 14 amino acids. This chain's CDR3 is CASRGPGGAYEQYF. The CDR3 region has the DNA TGTGCCAGCAGGGGCCCGGGGGGGGCGTACGAGCAGTACTTC.

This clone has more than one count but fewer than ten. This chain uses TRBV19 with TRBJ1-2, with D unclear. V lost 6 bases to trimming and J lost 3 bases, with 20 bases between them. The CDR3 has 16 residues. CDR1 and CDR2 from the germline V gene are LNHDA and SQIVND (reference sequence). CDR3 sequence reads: CASSPPSTFRDYGYTF. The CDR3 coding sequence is TGTGCCAGTAGCCCTCCATCGACATTTCGAGACTATGGCTACACCTTC.

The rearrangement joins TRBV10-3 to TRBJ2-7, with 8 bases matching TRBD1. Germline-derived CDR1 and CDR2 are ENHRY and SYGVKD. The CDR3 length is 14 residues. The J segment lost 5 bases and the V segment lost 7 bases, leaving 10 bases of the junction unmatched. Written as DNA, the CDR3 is TGTGCCATCAATTCCGACAGGGGTATCGACGAGCAGTACTTC. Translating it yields CAINSDRGIDEQYF.

The CDR3 DNA reads as TGTGCCAGCAGTTTCCCAACCGGGACAGGGGTGTCACCCCTCCACTTT. Translated, it gives CASSFPTGTGVSPLHF. This rearrangement joins TRBV28 to TRBJ1-6, with 10 positions matching TRBD1. This CDR3 spans 16 amino acids. V dropped 3 bases and J dropped 10; count of bases not matched to a gene: 9. Germline lookup yields CDR1 MDHEN and CDR2 SYDVKM.

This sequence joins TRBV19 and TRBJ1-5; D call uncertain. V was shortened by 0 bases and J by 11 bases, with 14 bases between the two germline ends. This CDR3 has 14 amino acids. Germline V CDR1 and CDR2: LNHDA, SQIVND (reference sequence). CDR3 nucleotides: TGTGCCAGTAGTATAGATTACACAGTCAGGACCCAGCATTTT. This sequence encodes CASSIDYTVRTQHF.

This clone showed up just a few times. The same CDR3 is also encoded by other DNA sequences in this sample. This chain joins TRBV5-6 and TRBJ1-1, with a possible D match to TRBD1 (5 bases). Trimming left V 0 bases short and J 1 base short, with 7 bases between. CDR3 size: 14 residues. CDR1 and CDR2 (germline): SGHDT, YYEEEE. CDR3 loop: CASSLAGGNTEAFF. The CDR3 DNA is TGTGCCAGCAGCTTGGCCGGGGGGAACACTGAAGCTTTCTTT.